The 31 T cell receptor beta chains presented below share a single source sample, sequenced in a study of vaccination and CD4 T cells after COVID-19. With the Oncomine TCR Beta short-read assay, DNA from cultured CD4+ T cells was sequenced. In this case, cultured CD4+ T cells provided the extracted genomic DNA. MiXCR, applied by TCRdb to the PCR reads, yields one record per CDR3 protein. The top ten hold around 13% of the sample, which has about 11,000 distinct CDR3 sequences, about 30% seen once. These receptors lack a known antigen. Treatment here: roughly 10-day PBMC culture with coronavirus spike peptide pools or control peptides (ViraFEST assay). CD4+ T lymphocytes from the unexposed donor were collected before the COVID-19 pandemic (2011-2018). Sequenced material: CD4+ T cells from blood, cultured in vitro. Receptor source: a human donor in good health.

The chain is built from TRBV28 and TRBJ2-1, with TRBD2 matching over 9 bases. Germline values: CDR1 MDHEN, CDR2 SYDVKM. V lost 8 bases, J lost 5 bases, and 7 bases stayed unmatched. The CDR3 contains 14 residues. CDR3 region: CASAPGLAHNEQFF. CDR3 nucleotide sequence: TGTGCCAGCGCGCCGGGACTAGCTCACAATGAGCAGTTCTTC.

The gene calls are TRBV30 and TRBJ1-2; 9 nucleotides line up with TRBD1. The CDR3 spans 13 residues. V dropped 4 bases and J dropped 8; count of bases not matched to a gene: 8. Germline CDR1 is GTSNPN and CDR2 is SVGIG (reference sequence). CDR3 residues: CAWTTGTGQGYTF. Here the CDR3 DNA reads TGTGCCTGGACTACCGGGACAGGGCAAGGCTACACCTTC.

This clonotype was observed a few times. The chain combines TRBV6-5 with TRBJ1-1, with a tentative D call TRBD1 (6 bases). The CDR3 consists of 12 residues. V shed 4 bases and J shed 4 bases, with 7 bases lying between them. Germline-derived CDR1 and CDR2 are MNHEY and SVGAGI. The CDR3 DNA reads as TGTGCCAGCAGTTCAGGGGTCACTGAAGCTTTCTTT. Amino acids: CASSSGVTEAFF.

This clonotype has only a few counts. The CDR3 sequence: CASAGRAGLQETQYF. Here the CDR3 DNA reads TGTGCCAGCGCAGGACGAGCGGGACTCCAAGAGACCCAGTACTTC. The rearrangement uses TRBV6-2 or TRBV6-3 and TRBJ2-5, with 7 positions matching TRBD2. The CDR3 runs 15 residues. The trim removed 8 bases at V and 1 base at J, leaving 10 bases unmatched. Germline V lookup: CDR1 MNHEY, CDR2 SVGEGT.

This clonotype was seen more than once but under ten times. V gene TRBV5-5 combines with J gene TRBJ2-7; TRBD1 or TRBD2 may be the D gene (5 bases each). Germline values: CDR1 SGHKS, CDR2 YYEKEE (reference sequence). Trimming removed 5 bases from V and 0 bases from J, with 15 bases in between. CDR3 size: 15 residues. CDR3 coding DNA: TGTGCCAGCAGGCCTTTGGGACGGAGCTCCTACGAGCAGTACTTC. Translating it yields CASRPLGRSSYEQYF.

The CDR3 region is CASSSEAFSGSEQYF. CDR3 coding DNA: TGTGCCAGCAGTTCCGAGGCCTTTAGCGGGAGCGAGCAGTACTTC. The V call is TRBV27, the J call TRBJ2-7, with TRBD2 matching 9 bases. The CDR3 consists of 15 residues. Trimming cost V 4 bases and J 6 bases; bases outside gene matches: 10. In germline, CDR1 is MNHEY, CDR2 SMNVEV (reference sequence).

In DNA form, the CDR3 reads TGTGCCAGCAGTCCACCTACTAGCGGGAGGCTTGCCGGGGAGCTGTTTTTT. Its protein is CASSPPTSGRLAGELFF. The rearrangement links TRBV6-2 or TRBV6-3 to TRBJ2-2, with TRBD2 matching 12 bases. CDR1 MNHEY and CDR2 SVGEGT come from the germline V gene. Germline trimming cut 5 bases from V and 6 bases from J; bases unmatched to any gene: 10. The CDR3 is made up of 17 amino acids.

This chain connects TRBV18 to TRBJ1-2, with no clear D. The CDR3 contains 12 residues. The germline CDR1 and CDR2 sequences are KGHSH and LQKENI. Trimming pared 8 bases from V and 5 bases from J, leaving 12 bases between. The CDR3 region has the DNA TGTGCCAGCCAGCAACGAGGGTATGGCTACACCTTC. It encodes CASQQRGYGYTF.

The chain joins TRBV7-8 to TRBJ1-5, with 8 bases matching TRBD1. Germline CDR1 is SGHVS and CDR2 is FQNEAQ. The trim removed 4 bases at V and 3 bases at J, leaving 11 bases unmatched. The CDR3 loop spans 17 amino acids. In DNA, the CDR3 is TGTGCCAGCAGCTATGGGCTTGACAGGGGTATCAATCAGCCCCAGCATTTT. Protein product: CASSYGLDRGINQPQHF.

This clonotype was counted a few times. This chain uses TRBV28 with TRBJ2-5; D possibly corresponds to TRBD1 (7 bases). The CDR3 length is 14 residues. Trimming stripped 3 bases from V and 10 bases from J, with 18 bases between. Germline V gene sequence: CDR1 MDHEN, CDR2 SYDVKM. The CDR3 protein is CASSFGTASSGQYF. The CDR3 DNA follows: TGTGCCAGCAGTTTTGGGACAGCCAGTAGCGGCCAGTACTTC. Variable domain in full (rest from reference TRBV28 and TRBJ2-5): DVKVTQSSRYLVKRTGEKVFLECVQDMDHENMFWYRQDPGLGLRLIYFSYDVKMKEKGDIPEGYSVSREKKERFSLILESASTNQTSMYLCASSFGTASSGQYFGPGTRLLVL.

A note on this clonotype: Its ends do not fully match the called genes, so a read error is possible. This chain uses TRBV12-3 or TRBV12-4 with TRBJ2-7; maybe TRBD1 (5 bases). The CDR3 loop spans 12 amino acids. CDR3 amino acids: CAGSFGRVEQYF. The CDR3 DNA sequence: TGTGCCGGCAGTTTTGGCAGGGTCGAGCAGTACTTC.

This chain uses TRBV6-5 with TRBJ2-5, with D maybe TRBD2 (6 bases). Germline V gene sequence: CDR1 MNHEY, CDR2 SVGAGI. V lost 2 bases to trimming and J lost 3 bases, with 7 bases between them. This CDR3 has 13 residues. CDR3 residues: CASSYGGEETQYF. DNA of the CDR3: TGTGCCAGCAGTTACGGAGGGGAAGAGACCCAGTACTTC.

CDR3 region: CASSPSYEQYF. The CDR3 nucleotides read TGTGCCAGCAGCCCCTCCTACGAGCAGTACTTC. The gene calls are TRBV7-9 and TRBJ2-7; no firm D call. The CDR3 sequence is 11 residues long. Germline V gene data show CDR1 as SEHNR and CDR2 as FQNEAQ (reference sequence). V was cut by 5 bases and J by 0 bases, with 2 bases left in between. Complete variable domain (other parts from reference TRBV7-9 and TRBJ2-7): DTGVSQNPRHKITKRGQNVTFRCDPISEHNRLYWYRQTLGQGPEFLTYFQNEAQLEKSRLLSDRFSAERPKGSFSTLEIQRTEQGDSAMYLCASSPSYEQYFGPGTRLTVT.

The CDR3 bases are TGTGCCACCCAAACTTACAGGGGTGCAGATACGCAGTATTTT. Amino acid sequence: CATQTYRGADTQYF. The V and J genes are TRBV27 and TRBJ2-3, with 7 bases aligning to TRBD1. This CDR3 has 14 amino acids. The V gene end was trimmed by 10 bases and the J gene end by 4 bases; junction bases not matched to a gene: 11. CDR1 and CDR2 from the germline V gene are MNHEY and SMNVEV (reference sequence).

Here the CDR3 DNA reads TGTGCCTGGAGTGTACAGGGCAATGAGCAGTTCTTC. Translating it yields CAWSVQGNEQFF. The chain recombines TRBV30 with TRBJ2-1; D may be TRBD1 (6 bases). Per the germline V gene, CDR1 is GTSNPN and CDR2 is SVGIG (reference sequence). The CDR3 is 12 amino acids. Trimming stripped 0 bases from V and 6 bases from J, with 6 bases between.

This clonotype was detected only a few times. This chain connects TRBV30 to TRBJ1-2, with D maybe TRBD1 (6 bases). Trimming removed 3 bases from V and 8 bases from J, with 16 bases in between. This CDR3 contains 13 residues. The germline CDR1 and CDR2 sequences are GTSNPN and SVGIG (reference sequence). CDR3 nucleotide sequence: TGTGCCTGGAGACTTAAGGGGGTGAGGGGCTACACCTTC. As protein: CAWRLKGVRGYTF.

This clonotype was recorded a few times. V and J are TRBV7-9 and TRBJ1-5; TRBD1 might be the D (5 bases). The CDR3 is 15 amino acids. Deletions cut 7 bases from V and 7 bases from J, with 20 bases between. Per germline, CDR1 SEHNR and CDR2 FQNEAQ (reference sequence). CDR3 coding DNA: TGTGCCAGCACCGCGGCCGGGGGGATGGACCAGCCCCAGCATTTT. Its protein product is CASTAAGGMDQPQHF.

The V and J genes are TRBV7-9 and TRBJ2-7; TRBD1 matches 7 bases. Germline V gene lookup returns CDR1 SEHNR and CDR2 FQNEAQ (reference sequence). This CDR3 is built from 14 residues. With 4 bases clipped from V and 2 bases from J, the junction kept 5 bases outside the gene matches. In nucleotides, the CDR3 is TGTGCCAGCAGCTCATCCGGGACAGCCTACGAGCAGTACTTC. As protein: CASSSSGTAYEQYF.

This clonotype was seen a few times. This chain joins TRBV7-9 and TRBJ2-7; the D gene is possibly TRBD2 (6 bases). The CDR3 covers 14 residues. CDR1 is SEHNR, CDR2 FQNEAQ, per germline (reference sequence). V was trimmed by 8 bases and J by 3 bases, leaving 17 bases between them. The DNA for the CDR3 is TGTGCCAGCCCCGCCGGGACTTCGAGCTACGAGCAGTACTTC. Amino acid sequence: CASPAGTSSYEQYF.

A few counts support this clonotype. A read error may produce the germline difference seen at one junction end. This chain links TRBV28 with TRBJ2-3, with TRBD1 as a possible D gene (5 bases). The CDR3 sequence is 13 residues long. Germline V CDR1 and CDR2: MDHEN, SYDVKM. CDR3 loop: CATSRRGSDTQYF. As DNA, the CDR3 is TGTGCCACCAGTCGAAGGGGCTCAGATACGCAGTATTTT.

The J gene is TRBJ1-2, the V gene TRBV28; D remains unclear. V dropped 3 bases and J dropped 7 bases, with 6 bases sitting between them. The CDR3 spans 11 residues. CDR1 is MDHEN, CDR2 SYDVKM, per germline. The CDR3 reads CASSFFAGYTF. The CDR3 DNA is TGTGCCAGCAGTTTTTTTGCTGGCTACACCTTC.

CDR3 residues: CASSQDIRGPHTDTQYF. The CDR3 DNA follows: TGCGCCAGCAGCCAAGATATTCGGGGACCGCACACAGATACGCAGTATTTT. This sequence joins TRBV4-3 and TRBJ2-3; TRBD1 or TRBD2 may be the D gene (5 bases each). The CDR3 length is 17 residues. V lost 0 bases to trimming and J lost 2 bases, with 15 bases between them. The V gene's germline CDR1 is LGHNA and CDR2 YSLEER.

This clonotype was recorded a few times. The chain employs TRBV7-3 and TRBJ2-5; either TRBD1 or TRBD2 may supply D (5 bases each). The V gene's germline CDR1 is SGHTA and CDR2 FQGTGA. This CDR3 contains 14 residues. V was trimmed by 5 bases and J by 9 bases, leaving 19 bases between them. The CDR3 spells CASSADFNPGPQYF. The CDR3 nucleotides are TGTGCCAGCAGCGCGGACTTTAACCCAGGGCCCCAGTACTTC.

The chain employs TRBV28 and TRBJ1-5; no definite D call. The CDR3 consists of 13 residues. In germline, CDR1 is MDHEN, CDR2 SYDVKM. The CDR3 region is CVTGFTRNQPQHF. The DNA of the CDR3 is TGTGTCACGGGGTTTACAAGGAATCAGCCCCAGCATTTT.

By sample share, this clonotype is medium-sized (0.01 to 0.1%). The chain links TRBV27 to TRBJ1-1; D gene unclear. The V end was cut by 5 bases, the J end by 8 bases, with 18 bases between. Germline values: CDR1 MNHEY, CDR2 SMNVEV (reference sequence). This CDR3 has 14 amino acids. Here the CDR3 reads CASSRPGSSGEAFF. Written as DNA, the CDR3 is TGTGCCAGCAGTCGCCCCGGATCATCCGGGGAAGCTTTCTTT.

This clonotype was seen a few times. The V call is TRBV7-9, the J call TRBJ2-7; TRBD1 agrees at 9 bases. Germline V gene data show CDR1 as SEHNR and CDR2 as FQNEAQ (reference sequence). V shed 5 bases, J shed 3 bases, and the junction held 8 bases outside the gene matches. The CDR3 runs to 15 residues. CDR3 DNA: TGTGCCAGCAGCAGCCGGGACAGGGCTTACTACGAGCAGTACTTC. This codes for CASSSRDRAYYEQYF.

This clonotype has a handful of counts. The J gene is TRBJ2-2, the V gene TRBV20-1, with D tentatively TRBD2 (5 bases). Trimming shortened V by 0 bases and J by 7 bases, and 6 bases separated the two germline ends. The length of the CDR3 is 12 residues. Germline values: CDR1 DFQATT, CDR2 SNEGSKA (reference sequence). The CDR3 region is CSAREGGGELFF. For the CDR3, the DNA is TGCAGTGCTAGAGAAGGAGGCGGGGAGCTGTTTTTT.

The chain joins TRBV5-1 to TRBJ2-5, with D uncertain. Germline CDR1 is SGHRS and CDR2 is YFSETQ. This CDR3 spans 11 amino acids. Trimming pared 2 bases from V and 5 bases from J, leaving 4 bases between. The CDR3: CASSFDETQYF. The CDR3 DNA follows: TGCGCCAGCAGCTTTGATGAGACCCAGTACTTC.

The CDR3 is CASSPRLAGSDTQYF. Here the CDR3 DNA reads TGTGCCAGCAGCCCCCGACTAGCGGGGTCAGATACGCAGTATTTT. This sequence joins TRBV7-2 and TRBJ2-3; the match to TRBD2 covers 11 bases. The CDR3 is 15 residues long. The germline V gene has CDR1 SGHTA and CDR2 FQGNSA. V shed 5 bases, J shed 4 bases, and the junction held 5 bases outside the gene matches. Filled out from reference TRBV7-2 and TRBJ2-3, the complete variable domain reads GAGVSQSPSNKVTEKGKDVELRCDPISGHTALYWYRQSLGQGLEFLIYFQGNSAPDKSGLPSDRFSAERTGGSVSTLTIQRTQQEDSAVYLCASSPRLAGSDTQYFGPGTRLTVL.

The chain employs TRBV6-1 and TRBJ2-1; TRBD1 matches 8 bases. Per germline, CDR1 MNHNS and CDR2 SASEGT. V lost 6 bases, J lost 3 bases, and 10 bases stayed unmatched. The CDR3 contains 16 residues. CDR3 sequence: CASRLGTGNLYNEQFF. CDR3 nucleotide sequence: TGTGCCAGCAGGCTCGGGACAGGAAACCTCTACAATGAGCAGTTCTTC.

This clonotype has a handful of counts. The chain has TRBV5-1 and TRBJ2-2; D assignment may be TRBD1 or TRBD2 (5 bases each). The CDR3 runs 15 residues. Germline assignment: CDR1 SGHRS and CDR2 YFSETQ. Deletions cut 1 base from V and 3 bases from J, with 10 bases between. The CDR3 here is CASSLRDDDTGELFF. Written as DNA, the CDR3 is TGCGCCAGCAGCTTGAGGGACGATGACACCGGGGAGCTGTTTTTT.